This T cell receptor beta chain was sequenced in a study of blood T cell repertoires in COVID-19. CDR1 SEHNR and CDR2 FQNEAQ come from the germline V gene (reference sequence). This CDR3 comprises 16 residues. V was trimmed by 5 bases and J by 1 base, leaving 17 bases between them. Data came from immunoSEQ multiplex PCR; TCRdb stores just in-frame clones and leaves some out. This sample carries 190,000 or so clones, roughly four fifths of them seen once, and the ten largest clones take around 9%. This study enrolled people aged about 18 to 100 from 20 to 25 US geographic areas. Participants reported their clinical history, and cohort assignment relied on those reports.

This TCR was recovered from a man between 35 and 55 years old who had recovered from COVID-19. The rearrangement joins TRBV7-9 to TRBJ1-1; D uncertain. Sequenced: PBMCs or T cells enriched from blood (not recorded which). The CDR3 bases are TGTGCCAGCAGCCCGCAGGCTCAGGTAGGGAACACTGAAGCTTTCTTT. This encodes CASSPQAQVGNTEAFF.